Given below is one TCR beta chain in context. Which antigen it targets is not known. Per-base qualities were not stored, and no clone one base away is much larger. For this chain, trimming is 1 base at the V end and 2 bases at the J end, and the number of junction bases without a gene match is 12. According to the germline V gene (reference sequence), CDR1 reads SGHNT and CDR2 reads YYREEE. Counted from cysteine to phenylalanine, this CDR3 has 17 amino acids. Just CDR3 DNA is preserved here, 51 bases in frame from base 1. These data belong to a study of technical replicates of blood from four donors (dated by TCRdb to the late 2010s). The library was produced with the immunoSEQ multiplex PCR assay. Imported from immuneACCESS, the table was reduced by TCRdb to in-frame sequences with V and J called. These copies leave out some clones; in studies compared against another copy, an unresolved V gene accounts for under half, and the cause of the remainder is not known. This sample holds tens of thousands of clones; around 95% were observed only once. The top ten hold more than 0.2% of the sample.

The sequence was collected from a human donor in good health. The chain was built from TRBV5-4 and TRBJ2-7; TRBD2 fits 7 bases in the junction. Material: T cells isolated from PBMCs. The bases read TGTGCCAGCAGCTTGCGGCCCAGGGCGGGAGTCCCCTACGAGCAGTACTTC. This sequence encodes CASSLRPRAGVPYEQYF.